This T cell receptor (beta chain) was found in a study of regulatory T cells in long-lasting Graves disease. CDR1 is MNHEY and CDR2 is SMNVEV in the germline V gene (reference sequence). The CDR3 has 13 amino acids. Trimming left V 10 bases short and J 3 bases short, with 16 bases between. Time point noted: newly diagnosed GD, antithyroid drugs for less than 3 months. Making the TCR library involved RNA that had been extracted from PBMCs. TCR beta libraries were built with iRepertoire HTBI primers and Arm-PCR of CDR3 regions. TCRdb called the multiplex PCR reads again in MiXCR, with one record for every CDR3 protein. The sample holds about 610,000 distinct CDR3 sequences, about 16% seen once. This sample was also put to use in a study of T cells in Graves' hyperthyroidism and ophthalmopathy.

The TCR sequence derives from a man aged 18 to 30 with Graves disease. The chain carries TRBV27 and TRBJ2-7; the D gene is possibly TRBD1 (7 bases). Sample: peripheral blood mononuclear cells (PBMCs), taken at new diagnosis, from a patient treated with antithyroid drugs. The CDR3 loop is CATSTGTHYEQYF. The CDR3 DNA sequence: TGTGCCACATCGACAGGGACTCACTACGAGCAGTACTTC.